These T cell receptor beta chains were read from a single sample in a study of metastatic and nonmetastatic thyroid tumors. TCRdb re-analyzed the PCR reads using MiXCR. The data contain 25,000 to 40,000 clones, roughly 19% of them seen just once; the ten biggest clones take up around 21%. Source material: blood. Every receptor here comes from a female donor with papillary thyroid cancer or a benign thyroid nodule (not recorded which). Some clones in this sample may be carry-over from other donors' samples. Both conserved end residues are part of each CDR3. D genes are given only for firm matches. For some rows the clone size is stated as once, few or many, or as a class when expanded; others skip it.

-	many	TRBV7-9	TRBJ2-7	CASSGRTESYEQYF	TGTGCCAGCAGCGGGAGGACGGAGTCCTACGAGCAGTACTTC
-	-	TRBV6-1	TRBJ1-2	CASRGSWREGYGYTF	TGTGCCAGCAGAGGGAGTTGGAGGGAGGGCTATGGCTACACCTTC
-	-	TRBV12-3/TRBV12-4	TRBJ2-7	CASMRVAESYEQYF	TGTGCCAGCATGCGAGTAGCGGAGTCCTACGAGCAGTACTTC
-	many	TRBV6-2/TRBV6-3	TRBJ1-5	CASSYRDSNQPQHF	TGTGCCAGCAGCTACCGGGATAGCAATCAGCCCCAGCATTTT
-	-	TRBV20-1	TRBJ1-1	CSADDSKITEAFF	TGCAGTGCTGATGACAGCAAAATCACTGAAGCTTTCTTT
-	-	TRBV18	TRBJ2-2	CASSVMGPDTGELFF	TGTGCCAGCTCAGTGATGGGACCCGACACCGGGGAGCTGTTTTTT
TRBD1	few	TRBV19	TRBJ2-1	CVIGTGRIYNEEFF	TGTGTCATCGGGACAGGTCGGATTTACAATGAGGAGTTCTTC
TRBD2	few	TRBV2	TRBJ2-1	CASTQRDYNEQFF	TGTGCCAGCACCCAGCGGGACTACAATGAGCAGTTCTTC
TRBD1	many	TRBV10-3	TRBJ1-6	CATVDRGNSPLHF	TGTGCCACCGTCGACAGGGGGAATTCACCCCTCCACTTT
TRBD2	many	TRBV11-2	TRBJ2-3	CASIKSGGSTDTQYF	TGTGCCAGCATAAAAAGCGGGGGGAGCACAGATACGCAGTATTTT
-	many	TRBV5-1	TRBJ1-2	CASSLDRENYGYTF	TGCGCCAGCAGCTTGGACAGGGAAAACTATGGCTACACCTTC
-	many	TRBV16	TRBJ1-5	CASSLAGLDNQPQHF	TGTGCCAGCAGCCTGGCAGGGTTGGACAATCAGCCCCAGCATTTT
TRBD1	many	TRBV20-1	TRBJ1-6	CSARETGQGALHF	TGCAGTGCTAGAGAAACGGGACAGGGGGCCCTCCACTTT
-	many	TRBV3-1	TRBJ2-2	CASSQEARAPRGELFF	TGTGCCAGCAGCCAAGAAGCCAGGGCTCCTAGGGGGGAGCTGTTTTTT
TRBD2	many	TRBV12-3/TRBV12-4	TRBJ2-3	CASTRTSGSDTQYF	TGTGCCAGCACCAGAACTAGCGGTTCAGATACGCAGTATTTT
-	-	TRBV20-1	TRBJ2-7	CSARKTGTYEQYF	TGCAGTGCGCGAAAGACAGGAACCTACGAGCAGTACTTC
-	-	TRBV30	TRBJ1-2	CAWASNGYTF	TGTGCCTGGGCCTCCAATGGCTACACCTTC
-	-	TRBV11-3	TRBJ2-3	CASSRQDTDTQYF	TGTGCCAGCAGCCGACAGGACACAGATACGCAGTATTTT
-	many	TRBV7-3	TRBJ2-7	CASSPWGRGRYEQYF	TGTGCCAGCAGCCCTTGGGGTCGGGGCCGCTACGAGCAGTACTTC
TRBD1	many	TRBV4-2	TRBJ1-2	CASSGGQGIYGYTF	TGTGCCAGCAGCGGCGGACAGGGGATCTATGGCTACACCTTC